These 32 T cell receptor beta chains originate from one sample sequenced in a study of blood T cell repertoires in COVID-19. Assay: immunoSEQ multiplex PCR; the TCRdb copy retains only in-frame clones and omits some. The data hold roughly 90,000 clones, with around four fifths observed a single time. Sequencing input: peripheral blood. The receptors stem from a woman of 80 years or more with active or convalescent COVID-19.

The genes are TRBV6-5 and TRBJ1-1, with 7 bases identical to TRBD1. Losses at the gene ends were 5 bases for V and 6 bases for J; bases not matched to a gene: 9. Germline lookup yields CDR1 MNHEY and CDR2 SVGAGI. The CDR3 runs 14 residues. For the CDR3, the DNA is TGTGCCAGCAGTCGTACGGGGCAGGGGGCTGAAGCTTTCTTT. Its protein product is CASSRTGQGAEAFF.

The gene calls are TRBV5-5 and TRBJ2-2; 7 bases are a match to TRBD1. V lost 1 base, J lost 3 bases, and 6 bases stayed unmatched. CDR1 and CDR2 (germline): SGHKS, YYEKEE (reference sequence). The CDR3 covers 16 residues. The CDR3, as DNA: TGTGCCAGCAGCTTGCTAAGGGGGCAGGACACCGGGGAGCTGTTTTTT. It codes for CASSLLRGQDTGELFF.

The gene calls are TRBV27 and TRBJ1-1, with D unresolved. With 4 bases removed from V and 3 bases from J, the gap between germline ends came to 9 bases. The CDR3 covers 13 residues. The germline V gene encodes CDR1 MNHEY and CDR2 SMNVEV (reference sequence). The CDR3 region is CASSSYPDTEAFF. CDR3 in DNA: TGTGCCAGCAGTTCCTACCCGGACACTGAAGCTTTCTTT.

This rearrangement joins TRBV7-2 to TRBJ1-2; D is unresolved. This CDR3 region has 13 residues. The V gene's germline CDR1 is SGHTA and CDR2 FQGNSA. The V end lost 5 bases, the J end lost 0 bases, and 7 bases lay between the germline ends. The CDR3, as DNA: TGTGCCAGCAGCCTAGTAGCTAACTATGGCTACACCTTC. It encodes CASSLVANYGYTF.

This clone was detected only once. This chain uses TRBV15 with TRBJ2-4, with D perhaps TRBD2 (5 bases). This CDR3 has 17 amino acids. CDR1 and CDR2 (germline): LNHNV, YYDKDF (reference sequence). V gave up 6 bases and J gave up 0 bases, with 18 bases separating them. CDR3 nucleotide sequence: TGTGCCACCAGGCCTACCCGGGGATCCCCAGCCAAAAACATTCAGTACTTC. Translating gives CATRPTRGSPAKNIQYF. Drawing the rest from reference TRBV15 and TRBJ2-4, the complete variable domain is DAMVIQNPRYQVTQFGKPVTLSCSQTLNHNVMYWYQQKSSQAPKLLFHYYDKDFNNEADTPDNFQSRRPNTSFCFLDIRSPGLGDTAMYLCATRPTRGSPAKNIQYFGAGTRLSVL.

This clone was recorded only once. Relative to the germline gene, one junction end is altered; a read error may explain this. The chain combines TRBV2 with TRBJ2-5; D perhaps matches TRBD2 (5 bases). This CDR3 has 13 amino acids. Germline CDR1 and CDR2: SNHLY and FYNNEI. CDR3 sequence: CASSEGRFETQYF. DNA for the CDR3: TGTGCCAGCAGCGAAGGGAGATTTGAAACCCAGTACTTC.

V gene TRBV28 combines with J gene TRBJ1-6; D gene ambiguous. Germline-derived CDR1 and CDR2 are MDHEN and SYDVKM. The CDR3 is 13 amino acids. V was shortened by 7 bases and J by 7 bases, with 11 bases between the two germline ends. CDR3 in amino acids: CASIRSLNSPLHF. CDR3 DNA: TGTGCCAGCATACGATCTCTAAATTCACCCCTCCACTTT.

The V and J genes are TRBV28 and TRBJ1-2; 9 bases match TRBD1. V was clipped by 6 bases and J by 4 bases; unmatched bases: 9. This CDR3 is 15 amino acids long. Per the germline V gene, CDR1 is MDHEN and CDR2 is SYDVKM. The CDR3 here is CASRSDRGGPYGYTF. The CDR3 nucleotides are TGTGCCAGCAGATCCGACAGGGGGGGCCCCTATGGCTACACCTTC.

The V and J genes are TRBV7-9 and TRBJ2-7; TRBD1 matches 7 bases. V dropped 8 bases and J dropped 1; count of bases not matched to a gene: 5. This CDR3 comprises 13 residues. Germline V lookup: CDR1 SEHNR, CDR2 FQNEAQ (reference sequence). CDR3 amino acids: CASQTGKSYEQYF. CDR3 DNA sequence: TGTGCCAGCCAGACAGGGAAATCCTACGAGCAGTACTTC.

The rearrangement joins TRBV21-1 to TRBJ2-2; TRBD2, the D gene given by the table, was not confirmed from the DNA. TRBV21-1 is an annotated pseudogene. The CDR3 has 18 amino acids. The CDR3 reads CASSKASGGRRYTGELFF. For the CDR3, the DNA is TGTGCCAGCAGCAAAGCGAGCGGGGGGAGGCGGTACACCGGGGAGCTGTTTTTT.

Concerning this clone: This CDR3 is also generated by other DNA sequences in the sample. The chain links TRBV9 to TRBJ1-5; D gene ambiguous. Germline CDR1 and CDR2: SGDLS and YYNGEE. V was cut by 1 base and J by 0 bases, with 5 bases left in between. The CDR3 extends over 14 amino acids. CDR3 sequence: CASSVTDSNQPQHF. CDR3 sequence (DNA): TGTGCCAGCAGCGTAACTGATAGCAATCAGCCCCAGCATTTT.

This clone appeared once. This chain links TRBV9 with TRBJ2-1; 9 bases align to TRBD2. The CDR3 contains 16 residues. V dropped 0 bases and J dropped 7; count of bases not matched to a gene: 8. The germline V gene has CDR1 SGDLS and CDR2 YYNGEE. CDR3 loop: CASSVVALAGSNEQFF. The CDR3 DNA follows: TGTGCCAGCAGCGTAGTCGCTCTAGCGGGATCGAATGAGCAGTTCTTC. The whole variable domain, remainder taken from reference TRBV9 and TRBJ2-1, is DSGVTQTPKHLITATGQRVTLRCSPRSGDLSVYWYQQSLDQGLQFLIQYYNGEERAKGNILERFSAQQFPDLHSELNLSSLELGDSALYFCASSVVALAGSNEQFFGPGTRLTVL.

V usage is TRBV5-4 and J usage is TRBJ1-2; maybe TRBD1 (5 bases). Trimming shortened V by 0 bases and J by 4 bases, and 13 bases separated the two germline ends. CDR3 length equals 15 residues. Germline CDR1 reads SGHNT; CDR2 reads YYREEE (reference sequence). CDR3 in DNA: TGTGCCAGCAGCTTGGCGGGGGGAGTGAGCTATGGCTACACCTTC. Translated, it gives CASSLAGGVSYGYTF.

This clone was counted a few times. The CDR3 DNA reads as TGTGCCAGCAGCTTAATTTGGGGCGAAGAGGACAATGAGCAGTTCTTC. Amino acids: CASSLIWGEEDNEQFF. The rearrangement uses TRBV7-2 and TRBJ2-1; TRBD1 is a possible D gene (5 bases). V shed 2 bases and J shed 5 bases, with 16 bases lying between them. Germline CDR1 and CDR2: SGHTA and FQGNSA. This CDR3 region has 16 residues.

The CDR3 protein is CASSLGLAGVYNEQFF. The CDR3 DNA reads as TGTGCCAGCAGTCTCGGACTAGCGGGGGTCTACAATGAGCAGTTCTTC. The chain uses TRBV6-6 and TRBJ2-1; TRBD2 matches 13 bases. This CDR3 spans 16 amino acids. Germline CDR1 MNHNY, CDR2 SVGAGI (reference sequence). V was pared by 5 bases and J by 3 bases, with 4 bases of the junction left unmatched.

The chain uses TRBV19 and TRBJ1-5, with D uncertain. The CDR3 covers 14 residues. V was shortened by 6 bases and J by 1 base, with 10 bases between the two germline ends. Germline-derived CDR1 and CDR2 are LNHDA and SQIVND (reference sequence). CDR3 residues: CASSPSSSNQPQHF. In nucleotides, the CDR3 is TGTGCCAGTAGCCCCTCGTCCAGCAATCAGCCCCAGCATTTT.

The count of this clone is one. CDR3 amino acids: CASRELAGATDTQYF. The CDR3 DNA reads as TGTGCCAGCAGGGAACTAGCGGGAGCGACAGATACGCAGTATTTT. The chain links TRBV2 to TRBJ2-3, with 11 bases that match TRBD2. Losses at the gene ends were 6 bases for V and 3 bases for J; bases not matched to a gene: 5. Germline values: CDR1 SNHLY, CDR2 FYNNEI. The CDR3 runs 15 residues.

The chain uses TRBV12-3 or TRBV12-4 and TRBJ1-6, with no clear D. Trimming took off 0 bases at V and 7 bases at J, with 4 bases between the two ends. The CDR3 loop spans 13 amino acids. As DNA, the CDR3 is TGTGCCAGCAGTTTAGCTCAGAATTCACCCCTCCACTTT. Its translation is CASSLAQNSPLHF.

The chain is built from TRBV7-9 and TRBJ2-4; TRBD1 matches 9 bases. The CDR3 is made up of 14 amino acids. CDR1 SEHNR and CDR2 FQNEAQ come from the germline V gene (reference sequence). V shed 5 bases, J shed 5 bases, and the junction held 4 bases outside the gene matches. CDR3 bases: TGTGCCAGCAGCCTCACAGGGGGCGAAAACATTCAGTACTTC. Amino acids: CASSLTGGENIQYF. Full variable domain (outside the CDR3, taken from reference TRBV7-9 and TRBJ2-4): DTGVSQNPRHKITKRGQNVTFRCDPISEHNRLYWYRQTLGQGPEFLTYFQNEAQLEKSRLLSDRFSAERPKGSFSTLEIQRTEQGDSAMYLCASSLTGGENIQYFGAGTRLSVL.

The rearrangement uses TRBV2 and TRBJ2-6; TRBD1 aligns across 7 bases. CDR3 length: 16 residues. Germline-derived CDR1 and CDR2 are SNHLY and FYNNEI. V lost 6 bases, J lost 3 bases, and 8 bases stayed unmatched. CDR3 sequence (DNA): TGTGCCAGCAGCGTCCCAAGGGGGCGTGGGGCCAACGTCCTGACTTTC. It encodes CASSVPRGRGANVLTF.

J is TRBJ1-6 and V is TRBV7-3, with D perhaps matching TRBD1 (6 bases). This CDR3 region has 13 residues. Trimming shortened V by 4 bases and J by 10 bases, and 11 bases separated the two germline ends. The germline V gene has CDR1 SGHTA and CDR2 FQGTGA. The CDR3 sequence: CASSSRQDSPLHF. Here the CDR3 DNA reads TGTGCCAGCAGCTCAAGACAGGACTCACCCCTCCACTTT.

The chain is built from TRBV2 and TRBJ1-5; D is unclear. Trimming left V 7 bases short and J 3 bases short, with 16 bases between. Germline lookup yields CDR1 SNHLY and CDR2 FYNNEI. This CDR3 comprises 15 residues. DNA of the CDR3: TGTGCCAGCAAACCCCGAGACATCCCCAATCAGCCCCAGCATTTT. Translated, it gives CASKPRDIPNQPQHF. Using reference TRBV2 and TRBJ1-5 for the parts outside the CDR3, the full variable domain is EPEVTQTPSHQVTQMGQEVILRCVPISNHLYFYWYRQILGQKVEFLVSFYNNEISEKSEIFDDQFSVERPDGSNFTLKIRSTKLEDSAMYFCASKPRDIPNQPQHFGDGTRLSIL.

The rearrangement uses TRBV2 and TRBJ2-1, with D unclear. The CDR3 is made up of 14 amino acids. Germline CDR1 is SNHLY and CDR2 is FYNNEI. The V end was cut by 4 bases, the J end by 0 bases, with 7 bases between. CDR3 in amino acids: CASSGHTSYNEQFF. The CDR3 DNA reads as TGTGCCAGCAGTGGGCACACCTCCTACAATGAGCAGTTCTTC.

The V gene is TRBV7-6, the J gene TRBJ1-2; no clear D gene. V lost 0 bases and J 6 bases, leaving 17 bases between the germline ends. The length of the CDR3 is 16 residues. Germline values: CDR1 SGHVS, CDR2 FNYEAQ. The CDR3 reads CASSLALGSGRHGYTF. CDR3 sequence (DNA): TGTGCCAGCAGCTTAGCGCTCGGTAGCGGGAGACATGGCTACACCTTC. The whole variable domain, remainder taken from reference TRBV7-6 and TRBJ1-2, is GAGVSQSPRYKVTKRGQDVALRCDPISGHVSLYWYRQALGQGPEFLTYFNYEAQQDKSGLPNDRFSAERPEGSISTLTIQRTEQRDSAMYRCASSLALGSGRHGYTFGSGTRLTVV.

The gene calls are TRBV7-2 and TRBJ1-5; no firm D call. CDR1 and CDR2 (germline): SGHTA, FQGNSA. This CDR3 is 15 amino acids long. The V end was cut by 2 bases, the J end by 7 bases, with 15 bases between. The CDR3 DNA follows: TGTGCCAGCAGCTTACGAGAACTGAGGTGGCAGCCCCAGCATTTT. Protein product: CASSLRELRWQPQHF.

V and J are TRBV5-1 and TRBJ1-2; 8 bases fit TRBD1. V was pared by 2 bases and J by 9 bases, with 3 bases of the junction left unmatched. The germline CDR1 and CDR2 sequences are SGHRS and YFSETQ. This CDR3 region has 12 residues. In nucleotides, the CDR3 is TGCGCCAGCAGCTTCGACAGGGGTAGCTACACCTTC. It translates to CASSFDRGSYTF.

The CDR3 DNA is TGTGCCTGGAGTTTTACAGGGGTGTCCTATAATTCACCCCTCCACTTT. Its translation is CAWSFTGVSYNSPLHF. The chain uses TRBV30 and TRBJ1-6, with TRBD1 matching 7 bases. With 2 bases clipped from V and 1 base from J, the junction kept 5 bases outside the gene matches. Per the germline V gene, CDR1 is GTSNPN and CDR2 is SVGIG (reference sequence). The CDR3 is made up of 16 amino acids.

The J gene is TRBJ2-2, the V gene TRBV14, with TRBD2 as a possible D gene (5 bases). Trimming stripped 1 base from V and 5 bases from J, with 14 bases between. This CDR3 contains 16 residues. Germline V gives CDR1 SGHDN, CDR2 FVKESK. The CDR3, as DNA: TGTGCCAGCAGCCAAGCCACTAGATACTGGACCGGGGAGCTGTTTTTT. Translating gives CASSQATRYWTGELFF.

This rearrangement joins TRBV10-3 to TRBJ2-7, with 9 bases lining up with TRBD2. V shed 0 bases, J shed 4 bases, and the junction held 7 bases outside the gene matches. Germline CDR1 is ENHRY and CDR2 is SYGVKD. The CDR3 consists of 16 residues. The CDR3 nucleotides are TGTGCCATCAGTGAGTCGTTGGCGGGGGGGCGGTACGAGCAGTACTTC. Amino acids: CAISESLAGGRYEQYF.

This sequence joins TRBV18 and TRBJ1-1, with TRBD1 matching 8 bases. The CDR3 has 14 residues. Germline V CDR1 and CDR2: KGHSH, LQKENI. Trimming at V came to 11 bases and at J to 2 bases, leaving 10 bases not matched to a gene. The CDR3 is CAGAPQGVNTEAFF. The CDR3 nucleotides are TGTGCCGGAGCCCCACAGGGGGTAAACACTGAAGCTTTCTTT.

V and J are TRBV4-2 and TRBJ1-1; no definite D call. V shed 4 bases and J shed 2 bases, with 17 bases lying between them. Germline-derived CDR1 and CDR2 are LGHNA and YNFKEQ. The CDR3 has 16 amino acids. The CDR3 nucleotides are TGTGCCAGCAGCCTCCCCCTGGCTCAGGTTAACACTGAAGCTTTCTTT. Its translation is CASSLPLAQVNTEAFF.

The rearrangement joins TRBV4-1 to TRBJ2-3; perhaps TRBD2 as D (7 bases). The CDR3 is 16 residues long. V was trimmed by 0 bases and J by 4 bases, leaving 14 bases between them. The germline V gene encodes CDR1 MGHRA and CDR2 YSYEKL. CDR3 nucleotides: TGCGCCAGCAGCCAAGAGGGGGCGGGAGACCCAGATACGCAGTATTTT. Its translation: CASSQEGAGDPDTQYF.